Below, 22 T cell receptor beta chains from the same sample are listed, as sequenced in a study of blood T cells in healthy people across ages. Combining a sample-barcoded 5' primer with a J-beta primer mix, a second PCR ran for about 6 to 12 cycles. TCRdb re-derived calls from the 5' RACE reads in MiXCR, one entry per CDR3 protein. The data hold under 800,000 distinct CDR3 sequences, with approximately 21% observed a single time. The sample comprised blood. These receptors all stem from a man in his sixties or seventies in good health.

V is TRBV6-6 and J is TRBJ1-4; D perhaps matches TRBD1 (6 bases). Germline CDR1 and CDR2: MNHNY and SVGAGI (reference sequence). Trimming removed 5 bases at V and 1 base at J, with 14 bases between. CDR3 length: 16 residues. CDR3 sequence (DNA): TGTGCCAGCAGTCGCCAGGGGATCAGAACTAATGAAAAACTGTTTTTT. It yields the protein CASSRQGIRTNEKLFF.

This clonotype has a handful of counts. The CDR3 sequence: CASSQDPTGDIGANVLTF. DNA of the CDR3: TGTGCCAGCAGCCAAGATCCCACAGGGGACATTGGGGCCAACGTCCTGACTTTC. V gene TRBV3-1 combines with J gene TRBJ2-6; 7 bases are a match to TRBD1. The V segment lost 0 bases and the J segment 3 bases; nucleotides outside the gene matches: 8. Germline V gives CDR1 LGHDT, CDR2 YNNKEL (reference sequence). The CDR3 totals 18 residues.

This clonotype turned up a few times. The chain's CDR3 is CASSSGQGYGAKNIQYF. Here the CDR3 DNA reads TGTGCCAGCAGCTCGGGACAGGGATACGGGGCCAAAAACATTCAGTACTTC. The chain recombines TRBV7-2 with TRBJ2-4; 9 positions match TRBD1. The CDR3 contains 17 residues. J was trimmed by 1 base and V by 4 bases; bases with no gene match: 8. Germline V lookup: CDR1 SGHTA, CDR2 FQGNSA.

The rearrangement joins TRBV6-5 to TRBJ2-5; 7 bases fit TRBD2. Germline assignment: CDR1 MNHEY and CDR2 SVGAGI. The J segment lost 6 bases and the V segment lost 4 bases, leaving 14 bases of the junction unmatched. CDR3 size: 16 residues. CDR3 sequence (DNA): TGTGCCAGCAGTTTGACGACTAGCTTTGAGGTTAAGACCCAGTACTTC. It specifies CASSLTTSFEVKTQYF.

The chain recombines TRBV3-1 with TRBJ2-6; maybe TRBD2 (6 bases). Trimming shortened V by 0 bases and J by 1 base, and 7 bases separated the two germline ends. The germline V gene encodes CDR1 LGHDT and CDR2 YNNKEL (reference sequence). The CDR3 consists of 16 residues. The CDR3: CASSQDGGSGANVLTF. The DNA of the CDR3 is TGTGCCAGCAGCCAAGATGGGGGGTCTGGGGCCAACGTCCTGACTTTC. The whole variable domain, filled in from reference TRBV3-1 and TRBJ2-6, reads DTAVSQTPKYLVTQMGNDKSIKCEQNLGHDTMYWYKQDSKKFLKIMFSYNNKELIINETVPNRFSPKSPDKAHLNLHINSLELGDSAVYFCASSQDGGSGANVLTFGAGSRLTVL.

In its sample, this clonotype was seen a few times. This chain joins TRBV12-3 or TRBV12-4 and TRBJ2-3, with TRBD2 identical over 7 bases. The CDR3 spans 17 residues. V trimming: 6 bases; J trimming: 5 bases; junction bases outside the gene matches: 17. CDR3 sequence: CASSPLAENHDRDTQYF. The CDR3 nucleotides read TGTGCCAGCAGCCCCCTAGCGGAAAACCACGACAGAGATACGCAGTATTTT.

This clonotype was seen only a few times. The rearrangement joins TRBV6-6 to TRBJ2-7; 10 bases map to TRBD2. The V gene's germline CDR1 is MNHNY and CDR2 SVGAGI (reference sequence). This CDR3 comprises 14 residues. J lost 2 bases, V lost 7 bases, and 5 bases had no gene match. The CDR3 DNA follows: TGTGCCAGCATTCGGACTAGCGGTGCCTACGAGCAGTACTTC. It is translated as CASIRTSGAYEQYF.

The chain couples TRBV4-3 to TRBJ2-2; 7 positions match TRBD2. CDR1 and CDR2 (germline): LGHNA, YSLEER. The CDR3 has 17 residues. Germline trimming cut 0 bases from V and 2 bases from J; bases unmatched to any gene: 6. CDR3 DNA sequence: TGCGCCAGCAGCCAAGATTTGGGCGGGAGCAACACCGGGGAGCTGTTTTTT. Encoded protein: CASSQDLGGSNTGELFF.

The J gene is TRBJ2-5, the V gene TRBV5-1; D uncertain. The J call may not be correct, given that the DNA end is closer to TRBJ2-7. The CDR3 loop spans 13 amino acids. From germline, CDR1 is SGHRS and CDR2 YFSETQ. CDR3 region: CASSLVADYEQYF. DNA of the CDR3: TGCGCCAGCAGCTTAGTGGCGGACTACGAGCAGTACTTC.

This clonotype has a count of ten or more. V and J are TRBV24-1 and TRBJ2-1; tentatively, D is TRBD1 (6 bases). CDR3 length: 15 amino acids. Germline V gene data show CDR1 as KGHDR and CDR2 as SFDVKD. V dropped 4 bases and J dropped 5 bases, with 14 bases sitting between them. The CDR3 DNA follows: TGTGCCACCAGTGACCAGACCGGACAGCACAATGAGCAGTTCTTC. It codes for CATSDQTGQHNEQFF.

This clonotype was detected many times. The chain couples TRBV25-1 to TRBJ2-7; D not certain. The V gene lost 1 base and the J gene lost 0 bases, with 16 bases spanning the gap. CDR3 length: 17 residues. Germline V CDR1 and CDR2: MGHDK, SYGVNS. The CDR3 spells CASSEWGGGLHSYEQYF. CDR3 bases: TGTGCCAGCAGTGAATGGGGTGGCGGCCTTCACTCCTACGAGCAGTACTTC.

V usage is TRBV7-3 and J usage is TRBJ2-3, with TRBD2 identical over 9 bases. The germline CDR1 and CDR2 sequences are SGHTA and FQGTGA. This CDR3 has 16 amino acids. J was trimmed by 4 bases and V by 1 base; bases with no gene match: 6. The chain's CDR3 is CASSLNPAGGPDTQYF. CDR3 sequence (DNA): TGTGCCAGCAGCTTAAATCCAGCGGGAGGCCCAGATACGCAGTATTTT.

This clonotype was recorded at least ten times. This rearrangement joins TRBV7-9 to TRBJ2-5; TRBD1 matches at 8 bases. Germline CDR1 is SEHNR and CDR2 is FQNEAQ (reference sequence). J gave up 1 base and V 5 bases, and 3 bases lay outside the gene matches. The CDR3 contains 14 residues. CDR3 DNA sequence: TGTGCCAGCAGCCGTACAGGGGGCCAAGAGACCCAGTACTTC. It codes for CASSRTGGQETQYF.

CDR3 loop: CASSPRLSNEQFF. The CDR3 bases are TGTGCCAGCAGTCCGCGACTCTCTAATGAGCAGTTCTTC. The rearrangement links TRBV6-7 to TRBJ2-1, with D uncertain. TRBV6-7 is an open reading frame whose function is uncertain. The CDR3 runs 13 residues. The ends were cut back, 5 bases at V and 7 bases at J, with 12 bases in the middle.

The gene calls are TRBV2 and TRBJ2-1; the match to TRBD2 covers 8 bases. V lost 6 bases and J lost 2; bases outside the gene matches: 12. In germline, CDR1 is SNHLY, CDR2 FYNNEI. The CDR3 sequence is 17 residues long. CDR3 protein: CASRGGISGTTYNEQFF. In nucleotides, the CDR3 is TGTGCCAGCAGGGGTGGGATTAGCGGGACCACCTACAATGAGCAGTTCTTC.

The V and J genes are TRBV3-1 and TRBJ1-5; D not resolved. CDR1 and CDR2 (germline): LGHDT, YNNKEL (reference sequence). V was trimmed by 1 base and J by 2 bases, leaving 9 bases between them. There are 15 residues in the CDR3. CDR3 bases: TGTGCCAGCAGCCAAGGGGCGGGTGGCAATCAGCCCCAGCATTTT. Translation: CASSQGAGGNQPQHF.

The chain joins TRBV19 to TRBJ2-5; D may be TRBD2 (6 bases). The CDR3 contains 15 residues. Germline CDR1 is LNHDA and CDR2 is SQIVND (reference sequence). Trimming took 2 bases from V and 0 from J, leaving 10 bases between them. This CDR3 is CASSILGGNQETQYF. CDR3 coding DNA: TGTGCCAGTAGTATACTCGGCGGGAACCAAGAGACCCAGTACTTC.

The genes are TRBV7-9 and TRBJ2-5; D gene unclear. The J call may be faulty, since TRBJ2-1 better matches the DNA end. This CDR3 is built from 14 residues. In germline, CDR1 is SEHNR, CDR2 FQNEAQ (reference sequence). The CDR3: CASSFLNTGDEQFF. CDR3 nucleotide sequence: TGTGCCAGCAGCTTTCTCAATACGGGTGATGAGCAGTTCTTC.

This clonotype was seen only a few times. The V and J genes are TRBV20-1 and TRBJ1-1, with D possibly matching TRBD1 (5 bases). V was trimmed by 1 base and J by 5 bases, leaving 14 bases between them. Germline CDR1 reads DFQATT; CDR2 reads SNEGSKA (reference sequence). The CDR3 extends over 14 amino acids. The CDR3 loop is CSARGSGGGTEAFF. CDR3 sequence (DNA): TGCAGTGCTAGAGGTTCGGGGGGTGGGACTGAAGCTTTCTTT.

The chain couples TRBV3-1 to TRBJ2-5; 9 nucleotides agree with TRBD2. CDR1 is LGHDT and CDR2 is YNNKEL in the germline V gene (reference sequence). The length of the CDR3 is 17 residues. Trimming took 0 bases from V and 2 from J; bases not matched to a gene: 7. The CDR3 nucleotides read TGTGCCAGCAGCCAAGATCCCGGACTAGCGCCTCAAGAGACCCAGTACTTC. Encoded protein: CASSQDPGLAPQETQYF.

This clonotype was counted a few times. The J gene is TRBJ2-5, the V gene TRBV2; 11 bases match TRBD2. This CDR3 is built from 15 residues. After removal of 6 bases from V and 4 bases from J, the junction contained 7 bases not matched to a gene. Germline V gene lookup returns CDR1 SNHLY and CDR2 FYNNEI. This CDR3 is CASRLAGVPVETQYF. CDR3 sequence (DNA): TGTGCCAGCAGACTAGCGGGAGTCCCTGTAGAGACCCAGTACTTC.

V and J are TRBV3-1 and TRBJ2-7; 7 positions match TRBD1. V lost 2 bases, J lost 7 bases, and 11 bases stayed unmatched. The CDR3 has 15 residues. Germline V gene lookup returns CDR1 LGHDT and CDR2 YNNKEL (reference sequence). The CDR3 DNA reads as TGTGCCAGCAGCCAACCCACAGGGGCTACTAAGGAGCAGTACTTC. Translating gives CASSQPTGATKEQYF.